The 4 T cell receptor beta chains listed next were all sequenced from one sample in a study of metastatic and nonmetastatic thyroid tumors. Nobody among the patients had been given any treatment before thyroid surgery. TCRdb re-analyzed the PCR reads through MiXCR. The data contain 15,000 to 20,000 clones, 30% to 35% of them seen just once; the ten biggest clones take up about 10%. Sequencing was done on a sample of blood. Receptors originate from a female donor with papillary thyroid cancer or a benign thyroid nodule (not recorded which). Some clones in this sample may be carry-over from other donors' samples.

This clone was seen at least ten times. CDR3 in amino acids: CASSQMNGEAFF. CDR3 nucleotides: TGTGCCAGCAGCCAGATGAACGGGGAAGCTTTCTTT. V and J are TRBV4-2 and TRBJ1-1, with D unclear. V gave up 3 bases and J gave up 8 bases, with 10 bases separating them. This CDR3 contains 12 residues. Germline CDR1 reads LGHNA; CDR2 reads YNFKEQ.

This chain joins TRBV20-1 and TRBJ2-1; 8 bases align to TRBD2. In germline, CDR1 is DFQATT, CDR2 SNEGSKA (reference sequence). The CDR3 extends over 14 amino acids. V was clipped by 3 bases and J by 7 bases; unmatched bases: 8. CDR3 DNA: TGCAGTGCTAGGTCAGCGGGAGTAAGGAATGAGCAGTTCTTC. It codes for CSARSAGVRNEQFF.

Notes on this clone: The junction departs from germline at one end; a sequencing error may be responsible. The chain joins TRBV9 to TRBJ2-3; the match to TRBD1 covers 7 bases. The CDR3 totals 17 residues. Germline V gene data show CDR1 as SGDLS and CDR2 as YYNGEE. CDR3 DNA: TGTGCCAGCAGCGTAGGGGATCGGCAGGGGGAAGCAGAGAAGCAGTCTTTT. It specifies CASSVGDRQGEAEKQSF.

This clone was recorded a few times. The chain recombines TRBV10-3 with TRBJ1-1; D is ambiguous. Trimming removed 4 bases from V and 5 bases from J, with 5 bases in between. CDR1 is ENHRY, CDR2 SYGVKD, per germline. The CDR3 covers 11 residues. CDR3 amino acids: CAISAGTEAFF. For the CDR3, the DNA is TGTGCCATCAGTGCCGGGACTGAAGCTTTCTTT.